This T cell receptor (beta chain) derives from a study of cytotoxic CD8 clonotypes in ibrutinib-treated CLL. Study-wide background: The patient breakdown showed fewer than 12 relapsed/refractory and approximately 15 treatment-naive cases, with under 18 IGHV unmutated. Whole-study findings and limits: Clonality (at baseline) was higher than in age-matched healthy donors and tracked circulating CD8+ T-cell counts.

For this clone: Its target is unknown.

Sequencing used immunoSEQ multiplex PCR; TCRdb keeps in-frame clones, though not all of them. The sample carries roughly 330,000 clones, 67% recorded once. V shed 5 bases, J shed 5 bases, and the junction held 8 bases outside the gene matches. The germline CDR1 and CDR2 sequences are LNHDA and SQIVND (reference sequence). There are 15 residues in the CDR3. This receptor was taken from a human donor with chronic lymphocytic leukemia. The sequenced sample was PBMCs, obtained after 36 months of ibrutinib treatment. The chain has TRBV19 and TRBJ2-3, with 9 bases matching TRBD2. The CDR3 DNA follows: TGTGCCAGTAGTCACATAGCGGGAGTGGAAGATACGCAGTATTTT. Protein: CASSHIAGVEDTQYF.